Sequencing of this T cell receptor beta chain was carried out in a study of blood T cell repertoires in COVID-19. V lost 6 bases to trimming and J lost 3 bases; unmatched junction nucleotides: 15. The CDR3 sequence is 17 residues long. Germline values: CDR1 KGHSH, CDR2 LQKENI. Clones were sequenced by immunoSEQ multiplex PCR, and TCRdb holds only the in-frame ones, with some missing. The table shows about 310,000 clones, with around 86% occurring only once. The sequenced sample was peripheral blood. This clonotype originated in a man over 45 with active or convalescent COVID-19. This chain joins TRBV18 and TRBJ2-5; 8 nucleotides match TRBD1. As DNA, the CDR3 is TGTGCCAGCTCTCCATGGGCTCTGACAGGGGAAAAAGAGACCCAGTACTTC. Protein: CASSPWALTGEKETQYF.